This TCR beta chain was sequenced during a study of beta chain features in type 1 diabetes (dated by TCRdb to the late 2010s). In terms of the full investigation: Mean age, gender distribution, total cell number and subset yield were not different between patients and healthy donors. A total of 85 million to 110 million sorted cells were examined across all samples, and RNA yield correlated strongly with the number of cells per subset. The study compared the TCRB repertoires of sorted circulating CD4+ T cell subsets in recently diagnosed type 1 diabetes patients with those in matched healthy donors. Naive and central memory subsets were obtained from all 30 or so donors, but regulatory and stem cell-like memory subsets were isolated from only 8 patients and 8 healthy donors. Broader findings and caveats from the paper: Shorter templates might have been favored by PCR, but patient and control samples were amplified and corrected together, so both groups would have been affected equally by any skew. Because small numbers of individuals were included in the HLA sub-analyses, any influence of HLA type on TCRB rearrangement was left unresolved. Naive, central memory and regulatory TCRB repertoires appeared to be more alike among patients than among healthy donors. Sequencing cDNA rather than genomic DNA could over-represent highly expressing activated cells, although activation and CD3 levels did not differ between groups. In all four CD4+ subsets, TCRB CDR3 length was moderately but significantly shorter in type 1 diabetes patients. Patients with type 1 diabetes made fewer insertions and deleted more nucleotides at VDJ recombination sites, implying thymic rearrangement abnormalities.

As regards this clone: Its antigen specificity is not known. No much larger clone exists at a distance of one base, and base qualities are not known.

Each donor gave one peripheral blood draw, about 100 mL on average, collected into heparinised tubes. Naive, central memory, regulatory and stem cell-like memory CD4+ T cells were sorted on a BD FACSAria II using a panel including CD45RO, CCR7, CD25, CD127, CD95 and CD27. A purity above 95% was achieved for all sorted populations. PBMCs were isolated immediately by Lymphoprep density gradient centrifugation and stained directly without culture. Samples were stained and sorted in pairs, with one healthy donor and one patient per experiment, so that batch effects were minimized. The entire isolated RNA was reverse transcribed using the High Capacity cDNA Reverse Transcription Kit, and thus expressed TCRB transcripts were sequenced. Naive, central memory and regulatory T cell samples underwent deep immunoSEQ sequencing, averaging about 3.57 million total reads per sample. Sorted cells were lysed in RLT buffer, and RNA was extracted using DNase-treated RNeasy Micro or Mini kits according to cell number. To prevent cross-contamination, every cell subset was processed on its own, while patient and healthy donor samples were processed together. TCRB sequences were amplified from cDNA with the immunoSEQ multiplex PCR, producing 87-bp fragments spanning the CDR3 region. Sequencing of the amplicons was performed on the Illumina HiSeq platform. Concerning the study's data processing: Synthetic template baselines were used to correct PCR bias computationally, reads within Hamming distance 2 were collapsed, and singletons that could not be merged were discarded. Reads were aligned to IMGT to assign V, D and J genes, CDR3 length, and insertions or deletions at six rearrangement sites. Within each subset, clonotype counts were normalized to sorted cell number, after which true diversity and Gini coefficients were computed with the tcR R package. Repertoire sharing was quantified using the overlap coefficient calculated on TCRB nucleotide sequences. Out-of-frame TCRB sequences from naive cells were analyzed as a proxy for the pre-selection repertoire. What TCRdb holds here is the immuneACCESS table cut down to in-frame rearrangements. Part of the clones is not present; checked against another copy, under half of the missing clones reflect an unresolved V gene, and the others are unexplained. From that table come the V and J calls and clone size; the DNA was used to work out D and trimming. The sample data list 200,000 to 250,000 clones, and around 9.6% of these were observed just once. Approximately 0.035% of the sample comes from the top ten.

Sample: naive CD4+ T cells from blood. The cell subset or site tag for this specimen amounts to: true naive CD4+ T cells. The sequence came from a woman younger than 35 in good health.

The DNA sequence is as follows: TGTGCCGGCTCGGGTCGGATGGAGTATGGCTACACCTTC. Translated, this gives CAGSGRMEYGYTF. Here the chain combines TRBV30 and TRBJ1-2; the D gene remains uncertain. The CDR3 has 13 amino acids, counting the end cysteine and phenylalanine. Only CDR3 DNA remains: 39 bases, in frame from the first base. The germline V gene (reference sequence) supplies CDR1 GTSNPN and CDR2 SVGIG. Trimming at the junction amounts to 8 bases on V and 5 bases on J, and the germline ends lie 18 bases apart.